This T cell receptor beta chain originates from a study of shared clonotypes between healthy human individuals. This CDR3 contains 14 residues. Germline V gene data show CDR1 as MDHEN and CDR2 as SYDVKM. Study-wide findings and caveats: In general, naive subsets displayed greater estimated richness than memory subsets did. Few donors limited the genetic and exposure-history diversity represented.

TCRdb's table, derived via immunoSEQ multiplex PCR, lists solely in-frame clones and lacks some. The table lists a few hundred thousand clones, 95% to 96% of them singletons. CD45RO-negative cells were positively selected for CCR7, leaving out terminally differentiated effector memory CD45RA+ cells. Donation came from healthy HIV-negative adults that had no recent acute infections or vaccinations. A remark on this clone: Antigen unknown. A read error may produce the germline difference seen at one junction end.

Specimen: naive CD8+ T cells sorted from blood. This clonotype was obtained from a woman aged 25-40 years in good health. This chain uses TRBV28 with TRBJ2-1; no firm D call. In nucleotides, the CDR3 is TGTGCCAGCAGGGACGACGAGCCCTACCATGAGCAGTTCTTC. It yields the protein CASRDDEPYHEQFF.